This T cell receptor (beta chain) was profiled in a study of type 1 and type 2 diabetes patients. Around 10 milliliters of peripheral blood were drawn from each donor. Deletions cut 8 bases from V and 3 bases from J, with 13 bases between. The CDR3 extends over 13 amino acids. From germline, CDR1 is WNHNN and CDR2 SYGVQD (reference sequence). With respect to this clonotype: Its target is unknown.

Genomic DNA was the PCR template. A primer set of 30 forward and 13 reverse primers amplified the CDR3. TCRdb re-called the multiplex PCR reads through MiXCR, storing one row per CDR3 protein. The sample shows 250,000 or so distinct CDR3 sequences, 40% to 50% of them seen only once. Study observations and caveats: Highly-expanded CD4+ clones were few in type 2 diabetes, median one, 3.9% of reads. With limited T2D and control samples, some T1D-only expanded clones may not be T1D-specific.

The TCR comes from a man younger than 35 with type 2 diabetes. The sequencing input was peripheral blood mononuclear cells (PBMCs). The chain is built from TRBV10-1 and TRBJ1-1; D unclear. Here the CDR3 reads CASLGMTDTEAFF. CDR3 coding DNA: TGCGCCAGCCTAGGGATGACCGACACTGAAGCTTTCTTT.